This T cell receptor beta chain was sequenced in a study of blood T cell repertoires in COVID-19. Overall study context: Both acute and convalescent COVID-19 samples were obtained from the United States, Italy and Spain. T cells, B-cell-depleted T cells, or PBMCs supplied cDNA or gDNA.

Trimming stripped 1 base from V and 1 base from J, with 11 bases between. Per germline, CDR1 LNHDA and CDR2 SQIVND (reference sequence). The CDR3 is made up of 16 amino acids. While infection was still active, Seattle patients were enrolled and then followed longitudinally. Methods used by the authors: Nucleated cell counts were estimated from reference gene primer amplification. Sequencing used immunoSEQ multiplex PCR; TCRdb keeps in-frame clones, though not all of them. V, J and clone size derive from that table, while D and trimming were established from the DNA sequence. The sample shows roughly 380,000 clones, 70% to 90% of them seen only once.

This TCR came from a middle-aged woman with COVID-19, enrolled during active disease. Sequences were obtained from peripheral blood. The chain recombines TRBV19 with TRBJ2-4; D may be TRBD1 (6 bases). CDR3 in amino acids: CASSIGQGKAKNIQYF. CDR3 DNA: TGTGCCAGTAGTATAGGCCAGGGGAAGGCCAAAAACATTCAGTACTTC.